Below are 18 T cell receptor beta chains sequenced from a single sample in a study of control samples from healthy donors and cancer patients. TCRdb's copy holds only in-frame clones and misses some; the assay was immunoSEQ multiplex PCR. The table lists about 130,000 clones, about 93% of them singletons. Source material: PBMCs. The origin of the receptors is a man aged 55 to 70 with colorectal cancer.

V and J are TRBV15 and TRBJ1-5, with 8 bases fitting TRBD1. Trimming cost V 3 bases and J 6 bases; bases outside gene matches: 7. Germline CDR1 is LNHNV and CDR2 is YYDKDF (reference sequence). CDR3 length equals 15 residues. The CDR3 protein is CATSSRTGGRQPQHF. The CDR3 DNA reads TGTGCCACCAGCAGCCGAACAGGGGGACGTCAGCCCCAGCATTTT.

The J gene is TRBJ2-5, the V gene TRBV29-1; 10 bases map to TRBD1. CDR1 and CDR2 from the germline V gene are SQVTM and ANQGSEA. V lost 5 bases and J lost 5; bases outside the gene matches: 8. The CDR3 extends over 14 amino acids. This chain's CDR3 is CSVWGQGFRETQYF. DNA for the CDR3: TGCAGCGTTTGGGGACAGGGGTTTCGGGAGACCCAGTACTTC.

V is TRBV5-6 and J is TRBJ2-5; no definite D call. Trimming stripped 5 bases from V and 7 bases from J, with 12 bases between. This CDR3 is 12 amino acids long. The germline gives CDR1 SGHDT, CDR2 YYEEEE. As DNA, the CDR3 is TGTGCCAGCAGTGGAGCTATGAGGACCCAGTACTTC. It yields the protein CASSGAMRTQYF.

The gene calls are TRBV11-2 and TRBJ2-1; 14 positions match TRBD2. This CDR3 region has 15 residues. V lost 1 base and J lost 9; bases outside the gene matches: 2. Germline CDR1 SGHAT, CDR2 FQNNGV. The CDR3 DNA follows: TGTGCCAGCAGCTTAGGACTAGCGGGGGGGGTTGAGCAGTTCTTC. Translating it yields CASSLGLAGGVEQFF.

CDR3 bases: TGTGCCAGCAGCTTAGCGGCTGATCAGCCCCAGCATTTT. Translation gives CASSLAADQPQHF. This chain joins TRBV7-9 and TRBJ1-5, with D unresolved. This CDR3 has 13 residues. Germline V CDR1 and CDR2: SEHNR, FQNEAQ (reference sequence). The V end was cut by 0 bases, the J end by 5 bases, with 5 bases between.

J is TRBJ1-5 and V is TRBV12-3 or TRBV12-4, with a possible D match to TRBD1 (5 bases). Trimming stripped 5 bases from V and 4 bases from J, with 6 bases between. The CDR3 extends over 12 amino acids. CDR3 nucleotide sequence: TGTGCCAGCAGTCAGGGAAATCAGCCCCAGCATTTT. This codes for CASSQGNQPQHF.

The rearrangement uses TRBV29-1 and TRBJ1-2; 9 bases agree with TRBD1. This CDR3 has 12 amino acids. The junction had 7 bases not matched to a gene; V was cut back by 6 bases and J by 8 bases. The germline V gene has CDR1 SQVTM and CDR2 ANQGSEA. The chain's CDR3 is CSVKGQGYGYTF. In nucleotides, the CDR3 is TGCAGCGTAAAGGGACAGGGCTACGGCTACACCTTC.

The rearrangement links TRBV19 to TRBJ2-3, with D perhaps TRBD2 (7 bases). V lost 7 bases and J 5 bases, leaving 16 bases between the germline ends. Germline V gives CDR1 LNHDA, CDR2 SQIVND (reference sequence). The CDR3 consists of 14 residues. CDR3 amino acids: CASTPRGALDTQYF. The CDR3 coding sequence is TGTGCCAGTACCCCACGGGGGGCTTTAGATACGCAGTATTTT.

The chain couples TRBV7-2 to TRBJ2-1, with TRBD2 matching over 10 bases. Germline V gene sequence: CDR1 SGHTA, CDR2 FQGNSA. This CDR3 contains 16 residues. V was pared by 0 bases and J by 4 bases, with 3 bases of the junction left unmatched. The CDR3 spells CASSLAVAGGYNEQFF. CDR3 DNA: TGTGCCAGCAGCTTAGCGGTAGCGGGGGGATACAATGAGCAGTTCTTC.

V gene TRBV5-1 combines with J gene TRBJ1-1; 9 bases fit TRBD1. The CDR3 totals 15 residues. The germline V gene encodes CDR1 SGHRS and CDR2 YFSETQ. V lost 6 bases, J lost 3 bases, and 9 bases stayed unmatched. CDR3 nucleotides: TGCGCCAGCACTATGGACAGGGGTAGGTACACTGAAGCTTTCTTT. Amino acid sequence: CASTMDRGRYTEAFF.

The V call is TRBV5-1, the J call TRBJ2-7, with D perhaps matching TRBD1 (7 bases). Trimming cost V 1 base and J 3 bases, with 23 bases left between them. This CDR3 has 18 residues. CDR1 SGHRS and CDR2 YFSETQ come from the germline V gene. CDR3 bases: TGCGCCAGCAGCTTGACCGGGGGCAGGGGGGTCTGGGACTACGAGCAGTACTTC. Translated: CASSLTGGRGVWDYEQYF.

The chain couples TRBV6-1 to TRBJ2-7; TRBD1 matches at 9 bases. This CDR3 spans 14 amino acids. CDR1 and CDR2 (germline): MNHNS, SASEGT. Trimming cost V 3 bases and J 5 bases; bases outside gene matches: 5. The CDR3: CASSEGTGRNEQYF. CDR3 bases: TGTGCCAGCAGTGAGGGGACAGGGAGAAACGAGCAGTACTTC.

The chain links TRBV6-5 to TRBJ1-2, with 7 bases fitting TRBD1. Unmatched junction bases numbered 11, after V lost 5 bases and J lost 8 bases. The CDR3 is 14 residues long. The germline gives CDR1 MNHEY, CDR2 SVGAGI. CDR3 protein: CASSTHRGQAGYTF. In DNA, the CDR3 is TGTGCCAGCAGTACCCACAGGGGCCAGGCCGGCTACACCTTC.

V is TRBV18 and J is TRBJ2-5; TRBD1 might be the D (5 bases). Trimming pared 4 bases from V and 5 bases from J, leaving 8 bases between. The CDR3 has 12 residues. Germline CDR1 KGHSH, CDR2 LQKENI. CDR3 coding DNA: TGTGCCAGCTCACAGGGGTTGGAGACCCAGTACTTC. Amino acid sequence: CASSQGLETQYF. Full variable domain (outside the CDR3, taken from reference TRBV18 and TRBJ2-5): NAGVMQNPRHLVRRRGQEARLRCSPMKGHSHVYWYRQLPEEGLKFMVYLQKENIIDESGMPKERFSAEFPKEGPSILRIQQVVRGDSAAYFCASSQGLETQYFGPGTRLLVL.

This clone was detected a few times. CDR3 loop: CASSPRNADEQYF. CDR3 sequence (DNA): TGTGCCAGCTCACCAAGGAACGCGGACGAGCAGTACTTC. The chain carries TRBV18 and TRBJ2-7, with no clear D. Per germline, CDR1 KGHSH and CDR2 LQKENI. This CDR3 is built from 13 residues. The V end was cut by 2 bases, the J end by 5 bases, with 10 bases between.

Remarks on this clone: In the same sample, other DNA sequences code for this CDR3. V is TRBV5-1 and J is TRBJ2-2, with 7 nucleotides matching TRBD1. J lost 6 bases, V lost 4 bases, and 6 bases had no gene match. Germline V lookup: CDR1 SGHRS, CDR2 YFSETQ. This CDR3 is 14 amino acids long. In DNA form, the CDR3 reads TGCGCCAGCAGCCCCGACAGGGCCGCCGGGGAGCTGTTTTTT. Amino acid sequence: CASSPDRAAGELFF.

This chain links TRBV7-9 with TRBJ1-6; D gene unclear. The CDR3 is 12 residues long. Trimming removed 1 base from V and 12 bases from J, with 7 bases in between. Germline V gene data show CDR1 as SEHNR and CDR2 as FQNEAQ (reference sequence). CDR3 loop: CASSLETRPLHF. The DNA for the CDR3 is TGTGCCAGCAGCTTAGAGACCCGACCCCTCCACTTT.

The chain couples TRBV5-6 to TRBJ2-5; 9 bases map to TRBD2. The CDR3 loop spans 12 amino acids. V lost 7 bases to trimming and J lost 4 bases; unmatched junction nucleotides: 2. Germline V gene lookup returns CDR1 SGHDT and CDR2 YYEEEE. The CDR3 bases are TGTGCCAGCTCGGGACTAGCAGAGACCCAGTACTTC. Translation gives CASSGLAETQYF.